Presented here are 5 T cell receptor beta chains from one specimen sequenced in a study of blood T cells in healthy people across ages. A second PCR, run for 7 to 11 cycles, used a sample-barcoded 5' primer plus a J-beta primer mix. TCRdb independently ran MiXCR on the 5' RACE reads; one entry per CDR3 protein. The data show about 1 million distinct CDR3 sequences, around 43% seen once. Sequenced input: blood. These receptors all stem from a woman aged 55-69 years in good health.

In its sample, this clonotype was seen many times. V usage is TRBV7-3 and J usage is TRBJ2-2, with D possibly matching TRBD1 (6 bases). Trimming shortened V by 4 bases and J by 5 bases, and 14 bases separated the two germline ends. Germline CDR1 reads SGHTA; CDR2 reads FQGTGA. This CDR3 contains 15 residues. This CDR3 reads CASSSTGSGTGELFF. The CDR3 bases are TGTGCCAGCAGCTCGACAGGATCAGGGACCGGGGAGCTGTTTTTT.

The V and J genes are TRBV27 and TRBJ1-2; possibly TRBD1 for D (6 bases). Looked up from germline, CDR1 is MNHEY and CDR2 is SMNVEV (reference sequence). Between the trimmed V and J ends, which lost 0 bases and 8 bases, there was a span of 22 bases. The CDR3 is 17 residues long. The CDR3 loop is CASSLSTGHRFLFGYTF. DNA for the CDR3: TGTGCCAGCAGTTTATCGACGGGACACCGTTTTTTATTCGGCTACACCTTC.

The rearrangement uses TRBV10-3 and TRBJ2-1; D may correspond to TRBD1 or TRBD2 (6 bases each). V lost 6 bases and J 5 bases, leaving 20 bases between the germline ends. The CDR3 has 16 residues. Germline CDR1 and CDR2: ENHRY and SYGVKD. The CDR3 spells CAISPYWSGEDNEQFF. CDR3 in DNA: TGTGCCATCAGCCCCTATTGGTCAGGGGAGGACAATGAGCAGTTCTTC.

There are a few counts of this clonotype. The CDR3 DNA is TGTGCCAGCAGTTACTCGGAAGATTCTGGGGCCAACGTCCTGACTTTC. Translated: CASSYSEDSGANVLTF. This chain joins TRBV6-6 and TRBJ2-6; the D is unclear. The CDR3 runs to 16 residues. The germline gives CDR1 MNHNY, CDR2 SVGAGI (reference sequence). V gave up 0 bases and J gave up 1 base, with 7 bases separating them.

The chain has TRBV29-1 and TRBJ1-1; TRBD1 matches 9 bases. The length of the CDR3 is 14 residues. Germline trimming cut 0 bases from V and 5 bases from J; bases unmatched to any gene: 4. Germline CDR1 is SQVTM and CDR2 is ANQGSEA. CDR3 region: CSVEEGTGKTEAFF. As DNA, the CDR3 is TGCAGCGTTGAAGAAGGGACAGGGAAGACTGAAGCTTTCTTT. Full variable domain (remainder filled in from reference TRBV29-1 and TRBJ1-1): SAVISQKPSRDICQRGTSLTIQCQVDSQVTMMFWYRQQPGQSLTLIATANQGSEATYESGFVIDKFPISRPNLTFSTLTVSNMSPEDSSIYLCSVEEGTGKTEAFFGQGTRLTVV.